The following is a T cell receptor (beta chain) sequence with its context. No antigen is known for it. This record belongs to a study of T cell responses to AZD1222 COVID-19 vaccine. Study-level points and caveats: There were mostly white British donors and more females than males, and clonal diversity was possibly underestimated.

This table comes from immunoSEQ multiplex PCR, and its TCRdb copy is limited to in-frame clones, with some not included. This table holds 100,000 to 150,000 clones, approximately 91% found once. This specimen consisted of peripheral blood, obtained on day 0 of AZD1222 vaccination. The source is an adult in good health.

This chain's CDR3 is CASSQRLNYGYTF. The CDR3 DNA sequence: TGTGCCAGCAGCCAAAGGCTTAACTATGGCTACACCTTC. The V and J genes are TRBV5-8 and TRBJ1-2; D is uncertain. Trimming removed 4 bases from V and 1 base from J, with 8 bases in between. The CDR3 loop spans 13 amino acids. Germline V gene lookup returns CDR1 SGHTS and CDR2 YDEGEE.